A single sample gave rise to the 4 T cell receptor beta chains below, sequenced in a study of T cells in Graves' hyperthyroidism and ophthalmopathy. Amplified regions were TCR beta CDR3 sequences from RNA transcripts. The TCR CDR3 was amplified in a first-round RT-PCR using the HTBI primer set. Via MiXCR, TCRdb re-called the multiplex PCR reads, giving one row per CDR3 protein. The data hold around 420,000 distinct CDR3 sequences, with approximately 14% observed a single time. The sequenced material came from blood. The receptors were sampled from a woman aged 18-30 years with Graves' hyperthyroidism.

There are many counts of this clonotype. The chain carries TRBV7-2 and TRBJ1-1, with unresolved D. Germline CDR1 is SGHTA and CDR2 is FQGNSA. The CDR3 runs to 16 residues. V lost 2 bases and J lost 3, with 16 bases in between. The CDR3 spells CASSLCERPGHTEAFF. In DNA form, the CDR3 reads TGTGCCAGCAGCTTATGTGAGCGGCCCGGGCACACTGAAGCTTTCTTT.

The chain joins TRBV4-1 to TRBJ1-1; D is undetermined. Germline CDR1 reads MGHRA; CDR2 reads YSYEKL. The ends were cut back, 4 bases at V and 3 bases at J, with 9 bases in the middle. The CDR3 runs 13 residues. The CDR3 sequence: CASSRTPDTEAFF. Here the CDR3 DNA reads TGCGCCAGCAGCCGGACCCCGGACACTGAAGCTTTCTTT.

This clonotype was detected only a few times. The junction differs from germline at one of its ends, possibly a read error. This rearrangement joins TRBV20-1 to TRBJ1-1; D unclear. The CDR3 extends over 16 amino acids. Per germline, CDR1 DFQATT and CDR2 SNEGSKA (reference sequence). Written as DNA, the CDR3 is TGCAGTGCTCGAGAAGGACGACTGTTCCCAAACACTGAAGCTTTCTTT. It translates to CSAREGRLFPNTEAFF.

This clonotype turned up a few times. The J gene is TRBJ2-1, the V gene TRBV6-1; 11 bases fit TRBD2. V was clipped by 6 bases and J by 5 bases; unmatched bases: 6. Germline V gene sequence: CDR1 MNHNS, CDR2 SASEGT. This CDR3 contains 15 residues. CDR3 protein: CASSEPGLADNEQFF. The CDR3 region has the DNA TGTGCCAGCAGCGAACCGGGACTAGCGGACAATGAGCAGTTCTTC.